What follows are 5 T cell receptor beta chains derived from one specimen sequenced in a study of blood T cell repertoires in COVID-19. The repertoire was sequenced with immunoSEQ multiplex PCR; TCRdb's copy has only in-frame clones and lacks some. Here the sample spans some 330,000 clones, around nine tenths being singletons. Sequencing used PBMCs or T cells enriched from blood (not recorded which). The receptors shown here come from a man younger than 40 who had recovered from COVID-19.

The gene calls are TRBV21-1 and TRBJ1-1. TRBV21-1 is reported as a pseudogene. This CDR3 has 16 amino acids. The CDR3 DNA sequence: TGTGCCAGCAGCACCCGCTCGGAGTTGGGAGACACTGAAGCTTTCTTT. Translated, it gives CASSTRSELGDTEAFF.

Comments on this clone: The sample has other DNA sequences that encode this CDR3 too. The V call is TRBV5-6, the J call TRBJ1-2; D ambiguous. The CDR3 is 12 amino acids. CDR1 SGHDT and CDR2 YYEEEE come from the germline V gene. V was cut by 1 base and J by 4 bases, with 5 bases left in between. Here the CDR3 DNA reads TGTGCCAGCAGCTTGCCAGGCTATGGCTACACCTTC. Translation gives CASSLPGYGYTF.

This clone came up a few times. The chain recombines TRBV4-2 with TRBJ1-1; D unclear. The length of the CDR3 is 16 residues. The V gene's germline CDR1 is LGHNA and CDR2 YNFKEQ. The V gene lost 0 bases and the J gene lost 4 bases, with 15 bases spanning the gap. The CDR3 DNA follows: TGTGCCAGCAGCCAAGATTGGGCGACCGCAGGCACTGAAGCTTTCTTT. It yields the protein CASSQDWATAGTEAFF.

The chain employs TRBV5-1 and TRBJ1-2; the D gene is possibly TRBD1 (5 bases). CDR3 length: 16 residues. The V and J ends lost 4 bases and 7 bases respectively, with 23 bases between them. Germline-derived CDR1 and CDR2 are SGHRS and YFSETQ. The CDR3, as DNA: TGCGCCAGCAGCGGGGAAGCAGGGAACCCGGGTTTTGGCTACACCTTC. It specifies CASSGEAGNPGFGYTF.

The chain is built from TRBV15 and TRBJ2-1, with D possibly being TRBD2 (6 bases). V lost 3 bases and J 9 bases, leaving 15 bases between the germline ends. The CDR3 has 14 residues. Germline V lookup: CDR1 LNHNV, CDR2 YYDKDF (reference sequence). CDR3 nucleotide sequence: TGTGCCACCAGCAGGGACCCCTTCGGGGGTGAGCAGTTCTTC. This translates into CATSRDPFGGEQFF. Full variable domain (rest looked up from reference TRBV15 and TRBJ2-1): DAMVIQNPRYQVTQFGKPVTLSCSQTLNHNVMYWYQQKSSQAPKLLFHYYDKDFNNEADTPDNFQSRRPNTSFCFLDIRSPGLGDTAMYLCATSRDPFGGEQFFGPGTRLTVL.